The 24 T cell receptor beta chains reported below all come from one sample, sequenced in a study of a mutant IDH1 vaccine in newly diagnosed glioma (dated by TCRdb to about 2021). Libraries were built with the immunoSEQ multiplex PCR assay. TCRdb holds this immuneACCESS table with in-frame rearrangements only. Some clones are missing; in checked studies, unresolved V genes explain under half, and the rest has no known cause. The sample table contains around 36,000 clones; only one count was recorded for approximately 90% of them. The ten largest account for approximately 2.9% of the sample. These receptors' targets are unknown. The sample's time point label is to be understood as: week 5, during vaccination. A 20-mer mutant IDH1 peptide at 300 micrograms in Montanide made up each vaccine dose, which was injected subcutaneously together with topical imiquimod. The sequencing here drew on PBMCs, taken from a glioma patient whose treatment included an IDH1 peptide vaccine. All receptors derive from a man between 50 and 59 years old with glioma.

The rearrangement links TRBV28 to TRBJ1-4; D call uncertain. V shed 1 base and J shed 8 bases, with 17 bases lying between them. This CDR3 has 16 amino acids. Germline assignment: CDR1 MDHEN and CDR2 SYDVKM. CDR3 DNA: TGTGCCAGCAGTTTATCTGTTCCACCGAAGGACGAAAAACTGTTTTTT. Translated: CASSLSVPPKDEKLFF.

Comment on this clone: Relative to the germline gene, one junction end is altered; a read error may explain this. This chain links TRBV4-1 with TRBJ2-2; TRBD2 might be the D (5 bases). CDR1 MGHRA and CDR2 YSYEKL come from the germline V gene. The CDR3 loop spans 16 amino acids. The CDR3 reads CASSQHGTTRAGELLF. DNA of the CDR3: TGCGCCAGCAGCCAGCATGGCACAACGCGCGCCGGGGAGCTGCTTTTT.

The J gene is TRBJ2-7, the V gene TRBV28, with 7 nucleotides matching TRBD2. The V gene end was trimmed by 6 bases and the J gene end by 2 bases; junction bases not matched to a gene: 13. CDR3 size: 16 residues. Germline CDR1 reads MDHEN; CDR2 reads SYDVKM. The chain's CDR3 is CASSPSTWEGAYEQYF. The DNA of the CDR3 is TGTGCCAGCAGCCCTTCAACGTGGGAGGGCGCCTACGAGCAGTACTTC.

The chain joins TRBV27 to TRBJ2-1; D assignment may be TRBD1 or TRBD2 (5 bases each). This CDR3 is built from 14 residues. V was shortened by 3 bases and J by 1 base, with 7 bases between the two germline ends. Germline V gene data show CDR1 as MNHEY and CDR2 as SMNVEV (reference sequence). Here the CDR3 DNA reads TGTGCCAGCAGTTTGGGGGAGTCCTACAATGAGCAGTTCTTC. It translates to CASSLGESYNEQFF.

This clone turned up a few times. The rearrangement links TRBV5-4 to TRBJ1-5; the D is unclear. The germline V gene has CDR1 SGHNT and CDR2 YYREEE (reference sequence). This CDR3 region has 15 residues. The V end was cut by 2 bases, the J end by 4 bases, with 13 bases between. This CDR3 is CASSLGPVGNQPQHF. The CDR3 coding sequence is TGTGCCAGCAGCTTAGGGCCCGTTGGAAATCAGCCCCAGCATTTT.

The V call is TRBV6-1, the J call TRBJ1-1; D ambiguous. Between the trimmed V and J ends, which lost 5 bases and 1 base, there was a span of 8 bases. Germline CDR1 and CDR2: MNHNS and SASEGT. The CDR3 is made up of 13 amino acids. The CDR3 DNA reads as TGTGCCAGCAGTTCCCGACCGAACACTGAAGCTTTCTTT. Translated: CASSSRPNTEAFF.

The chain uses TRBV29-1 and TRBJ1-5; no definite D call. Deletions cut 0 bases from V and 11 bases from J, with 14 bases between. This CDR3 spans 13 amino acids. Germline assignment: CDR1 SQVTM and CDR2 ANQGSEA. As DNA, the CDR3 is TGCAGCGTTGAAGATGCGTATAACCGCGCCCAGCATTTT. Amino acids: CSVEDAYNRAQHF. The variable domain in full, with the rest retrieved from reference TRBV29-1 and TRBJ1-5, is SAVISQKPSRDICQRGTSLTIQCQVDSQVTMMFWYRQQPGQSLTLIATANQGSEATYESGFVIDKFPISRPNLTFSTLTVSNMSPEDSSIYLCSVEDAYNRAQHFGDGTRLSIL.

The rearrangement links TRBV19 to TRBJ1-5; no reliable D call. V was pared by 0 bases and J by 0 bases, with 12 bases between. CDR1 is LNHDA and CDR2 is SQIVND in the germline V gene (reference sequence). CDR3 size: 17 residues. CDR3 coding DNA: TGTGCCAGTAGTATAGATTCCGGCCAGTATAGCAATCAGCCCCAGCATTTT. Its protein is CASSIDSGQYSNQPQHF. The full variable domain, completed using reference TRBV19 and TRBJ1-5, is DGGITQSPKYLFRKEGQNVTLSCEQNLNHDAMYWYRQDPGQGLRLIYYSQIVNDFQKGDIAEGYSVSREKKESFPLTVTSAQKNPTAFYLCASSIDSGQYSNQPQHFGDGTRLSIL.

The rearrangement uses TRBV30 and TRBJ2-1; D gene ambiguous. The CDR3 has 13 residues. V was shortened by 7 bases and J by 0 bases, with 10 bases between the two germline ends. Germline-derived CDR1 and CDR2 are GTSNPN and SVGIG (reference sequence). CDR3 nucleotides: TGTGCCTACGGTCTGGGCTCCTACAATGAGCAGTTCTTC. Its protein product is CAYGLGSYNEQFF.

The rearrangement joins TRBV5-4 to TRBJ2-7, with 11 bases identical to TRBD2. CDR1 and CDR2 from the germline V gene are SGHNT and YYREEE (reference sequence). The CDR3 length is 14 residues. The V segment lost 2 bases and the J segment 2 bases; nucleotides outside the gene matches: 0. Here the CDR3 reads CASSFSGRAYEQYF. The CDR3 DNA sequence: TGTGCCAGCAGCTTTAGCGGGAGGGCCTACGAGCAGTACTTC.

In its sample, this clone was seen once. J is TRBJ2-2 and V is TRBV5-6; maybe TRBD2 (6 bases). CDR1 is SGHDT, CDR2 YYEEEE, per germline. The CDR3 length is 15 residues. Trimming cost V 4 bases and J 5 bases, with 15 bases left between them. The CDR3 DNA follows: TGTGCCAGCAGCCCGGTGGGGGGTGAAACCGGGGAGCTGTTTTTT. Translated, it gives CASSPVGGETGELFF.

V gene TRBV7-8 combines with J gene TRBJ2-1; 11 bases fit TRBD1. This CDR3 comprises 14 residues. The germline V gene encodes CDR1 SGHVS and CDR2 FQNEAQ. The CDR3 is CAIGRGQGENEQFF. In DNA form, the CDR3 reads TGTGCAATTGGGAGGGGACAGGGGGAGAATGAGCAGTTCTTC.

V and J are TRBV29-1 and TRBJ2-7, with D tentatively TRBD1 (6 bases). This CDR3 is built from 14 residues. Deletions cut 1 base from V and 0 bases from J, with 10 bases between. The germline CDR1 and CDR2 sequences are SQVTM and ANQGSEA. The CDR3 here is CSVEAGTHSYEQYF. CDR3 nucleotide sequence: TGCAGCGTTGAAGCCGGGACACACTCCTACGAGCAGTACTTC.

The V and J genes are TRBV27 and TRBJ1-5, with D possibly being TRBD1 (5 bases). The CDR3 consists of 16 residues. Germline V gene sequence: CDR1 MNHEY, CDR2 SMNVEV (reference sequence). V lost 6 bases and J 8 bases, leaving 23 bases between the germline ends. CDR3 in amino acids: CASRTKGPATWEPQHF. The CDR3 coding sequence is TGTGCCAGCAGGACTAAGGGACCGGCGACATGGGAGCCCCAGCATTTT.

The chain has TRBV6-6 and TRBJ2-5; D gene uncertain. V was shortened by 0 bases and J by 5 bases, with 13 bases between the two germline ends. From germline, CDR1 is MNHNY and CDR2 SVGAGI (reference sequence). The CDR3 is made up of 15 amino acids. The CDR3, as DNA: TGTGCCAGCAGTTACTCGGGCTTCCCGAGGGAGACCCAGTACTTC. It is translated as CASSYSGFPRETQYF.

The J gene is TRBJ1-3, the V gene TRBV9; the D gene is possibly TRBD1 (5 bases). This CDR3 region has 17 residues. Per the germline V gene, CDR1 is SGDLS and CDR2 is YYNGEE. The V gene lost 1 base and the J gene lost 0 bases, with 14 bases spanning the gap. The CDR3 spells CASSVSGGRPSGNTIYF. In nucleotides, the CDR3 is TGTGCCAGCAGCGTATCTGGGGGTCGACCCTCTGGAAACACCATATATTTT. Supplemented by reference TRBV9 and TRBJ1-3, the full variable domain reads DSGVTQTPKHLITATGQRVTLRCSPRSGDLSVYWYQQSLDQGLQFLIQYYNGEERAKGNILERFSAQQFPDLHSELNLSSLELGDSALYFCASSVSGGRPSGNTIYFGEGSWLTVV.

This chain uses TRBV6-5 with TRBJ2-3, with D tentatively TRBD1 or TRBD2 (5 bases each). V lost 0 bases and J 3 bases, leaving 13 bases between the germline ends. The CDR3 sequence is 16 residues long. Germline-derived CDR1 and CDR2 are MNHEY and SVGAGI. CDR3: CASSYSRGVVTDTQYF. In nucleotides, the CDR3 is TGTGCCAGCAGTTACTCACGAGGGGTTGTAACAGATACGCAGTATTTT.

The chain is built from TRBV29-1 and TRBJ1-1; TRBD1 matches at 7 bases. Losses at the gene ends were 6 bases for V and 5 bases for J; bases not matched to a gene: 12. Germline V gives CDR1 SQVTM, CDR2 ANQGSEA. CDR3 length equals 14 residues. CDR3 region: CSVDRTGGGTEAFF. CDR3 in DNA: TGCAGCGTCGACCGGACAGGAGGGGGGACTGAAGCTTTCTTT.

The J gene is TRBJ1-2, the V gene TRBV6-5, with D possibly TRBD1 on 6 matching bases. Germline V CDR1 and CDR2: MNHEY, SVGAGI. This CDR3 has 14 residues. Trimming pared 4 bases from V and 0 bases from J, leaving 9 bases between. CDR3 sequence (DNA): TGTGCCAGCAGTTTGGGGGCCACTAACTATGGCTACACCTTC. This encodes CASSLGATNYGYTF.

V usage is TRBV5-8 and J usage is TRBJ1-1; no firm D call. Germline V gene sequence: CDR1 SGHTS, CDR2 YDEGEE. V lost 0 bases and J 6 bases, leaving 3 bases between the germline ends. This CDR3 is built from 11 residues. The CDR3 sequence: CASSLGAEAFF. For the CDR3, the DNA is TGTGCCAGCAGCTTGGGGGCTGAAGCTTTCTTT.

This chain connects TRBV30 to TRBJ1-1; no reliable D call. Trimming removed 1 base at V and 9 bases at J, with 12 bases between. The CDR3 has 12 amino acids. Germline assignment: CDR1 GTSNPN and CDR2 SVGIG (reference sequence). CDR3 in DNA: TGTGCCTGGAGTGGATCGAAAGGGCAAGCTTTCTTT. Translation: CAWSGSKGQAFF.

As for this clone: The germline gene is not matched at one end of the junction; a read error may be the cause. This chain joins TRBV5-4 and TRBJ2-5, with TRBD1 matching 12 bases. Germline V gene sequence: CDR1 SGHNT, CDR2 YYREEE (reference sequence). This CDR3 is 16 amino acids long. DNA for the CDR3: TGTGTCAGCAGCAGGACCGGGACAGGGGGCTATGAGACCCAGTACTTC. Protein product: CVSSRTGTGGYETQYF.

This sequence joins TRBV7-9 and TRBJ1-2; TRBD1 might be the D (5 bases). Germline V gives CDR1 SEHNR, CDR2 FQNEAQ (reference sequence). The CDR3 runs 13 residues. V was shortened by 5 bases and J by 8 bases, with 15 bases between the two germline ends. The CDR3 loop reads CASSREPREGYTF. The CDR3 nucleotides are TGTGCCAGCAGCCGAGAACCCAGGGAGGGCTACACCTTC.

The chain carries TRBV5-3 and TRBJ1-4, with D unclear. TRBV5-3 is reported as an ORF; its role is uncertain. The length of the CDR3 is 16 residues. V lost 7 bases to trimming and J lost 4 bases, with 20 bases between them. This chain's CDR3 is CAREMVGPGRNEKLFF. CDR3 sequence (DNA): TGTGCCAGAGAAATGGTGGGTCCAGGCCGTAATGAAAAACTGTTTTTT.